Listed here are 10 T cell receptor beta chains from one sample, sequenced in a study of CD8+CD57+ T cells in acquired aplastic anemia (dated by TCRdb to 2016 to 2019). The patients picked for sequencing were ones in whom flow cytometry had shown an expansion of CD8+CD57+ cells. The data were produced on an Illumina HiSeq 2000. Genomic DNA served as template for TCR beta VDJ combination and CDR3 sequence profiling. Using fastp trimming at Q25 and MiXCR clonotype assembly, TCRdb reanalyzed the public sequencing data and kept in-frame beta chains. Here each entry gathers all rows of one CDR3 protein and keeps the most common genes and DNA. This sample holds hundreds of thousands of distinct CDR3 sequences; roughly a third were observed only once. Together, the top ten hold 0.82% of the sample. Sequencing was carried out using sorted CD4+, CD8+, or CD8+CD57+ T cells (not recorded which) from PBMCs. These receptors were taken from a human donor with aplastic anemia.

This sequence joins TRBV5-4 and TRBJ2-1; 9 bases agree with TRBD1. This CDR3 is built from 16 residues. CDR1 is SGHNT, CDR2 YYREEE, per germline (reference sequence). After removal of 2 bases from V and 9 bases from J, the junction contained 12 bases not matched to a gene. The CDR3 region is CASSFQTGGALSEQFF. The CDR3 DNA follows: TGTGCCAGCAGCTTCCAAACAGGGGGCGCACTTAGTGAGCAGTTCTTC.

On this clonotype: Its ends do not fully match the called genes, so a read error is possible. The chain carries TRBV18 and TRBJ1-3, with TRBD1 identical over 7 bases. Germline values: CDR1 KGHSH, CDR2 LQKENI. The CDR3 totals 16 residues. The CDR3 DNA reads as TGTGCCAGCCCACCAGGGGGGCAGCGCTCTGGAAACACCATATATTTT. The encoded protein is CASPPGGQRSGNTIYF.

This clonotype occurred many times. The chain employs TRBV10-3 and TRBJ2-3; 7 positions match TRBD2. The V gene end was trimmed by 6 bases and the J gene end by 3 bases; junction bases not matched to a gene: 9. From germline, CDR1 is ENHRY and CDR2 SYGVKD. This CDR3 is built from 15 residues. In nucleotides, the CDR3 is TGTGCCATCAGCGACCCGGGACTATCAACAGATACGCAGTATTTT. Amino acid sequence: CAISDPGLSTDTQYF.

This clonotype has ten or more counts. The V and J genes are TRBV24-1 and TRBJ2-5; tentatively, D is TRBD2 (5 bases). With 5 bases removed from V and 5 bases from J, the gap between germline ends came to 14 bases. Germline CDR1 and CDR2: KGHDR and SFDVKD. The CDR3 has 14 amino acids. CDR3 coding DNA: TGTGCCACCAGTGCTGGTCTAGCTGTGGAGACCCAGTACTTC. It specifies CATSAGLAVETQYF.

This clonotype was recorded at least ten times. The chain uses TRBV20-1 and TRBJ1-1; a possible D gene is TRBD1 (5 bases). Germline CDR1 and CDR2: DFQATT and SNEGSKA (reference sequence). The CDR3 covers 13 residues. Trimming took 1 base from V and 3 from J, leaving 9 bases between them. Here the CDR3 reads CSARGGGDTEAFF. CDR3 nucleotide sequence: TGCAGTGCTAGAGGCGGGGGGGACACTGAAGCTTTCTTT.

The V and J genes are TRBV29-1 and TRBJ1-2, with TRBD1 as a possible D gene (5 bases). The V end was cut by 4 bases, the J end by 2 bases, with 5 bases between. CDR1 and CDR2 from the germline V gene are SQVTM and ANQGSEA. The CDR3 has 11 amino acids. The chain's CDR3 is CSVGDNYGYTF. The CDR3 DNA reads as TGCAGCGTTGGGGACAACTATGGCTACACCTTC.

As concerns this clonotype: A much more abundant neighbour one base away suggests this may be a read error. The V call is TRBV7-6, the J call TRBJ1-5, with 8 bases identical to TRBD1. The V gene's germline CDR1 is SGHVS and CDR2 FNYEAQ. The J segment lost 4 bases and the V segment lost 5 bases, leaving 4 bases of the junction unmatched. The CDR3 has 14 amino acids. CDR3 bases: TGTGCCAGCAGCCTACAGGGGGTTAATCAGCCCCAGCATTTT. Protein product: CASSLQGVNQPQHF.

The table lists this clonotype with many counts. One junction end does not reproduce the germline sequence, and a read error may be involved. The J gene is TRBJ1-3, the V gene TRBV7-7; the match to TRBD1 covers 9 bases. The germline V gene encodes CDR1 SSHAT and CDR2 FNYEAQ (reference sequence). There are 17 residues in the CDR3. The CDR3 loop reads CASSLALGQGSGNTIYF. The CDR3, as DNA: TGTGCTAGCAGCTTAGCGCTGGGACAGGGTTCAGGAAACACCATATATTTT.

This clonotype was observed a few times. The genes are TRBV9 and TRBJ2-3; tentatively, D is TRBD2 (6 bases). V was trimmed by 0 bases and J by 4 bases, leaving 12 bases between them. The CDR3 is 15 amino acids. CDR1 is SGDLS and CDR2 is YYNGEE in the germline V gene. The CDR3 reads CASSVARGASDTQYF. The DNA for the CDR3 is TGTGCCAGCAGCGTAGCCCGCGGGGCATCAGATACGCAGTATTTT.

This clonotype was detected only a few times. V and J are TRBV6-1 and TRBJ1-2, with a weak D call TRBD1 (6 bases). The length of the CDR3 is 13 residues. Deletions cut 4 bases from V and 3 bases from J, with 9 bases between. Germline values: CDR1 MNHNS, CDR2 SASEGT. The DNA for the CDR3 is TGTGCCAGCAGTGTAAGACAGGACTATGGCTACACCTTC. It specifies CASSVRQDYGYTF.